The clone carrying this T cell receptor beta chain came up many times. Its cognate antigen is unknown. A single base separates this from a much larger clone, so it may be a read error. Time point described: newly diagnosed GD, antithyroid drugs for less than 3 months. Generation of the TCR library employed RNA extracted from PBMCs. The TCR beta library used iRepertoire HTBI primers with Arm-PCR amplification of CDR3. TCRdb analysed the multiplex PCR reads with MiXCR anew, one entry per CDR3 protein. The profile shows about 330,000 distinct CDR3 sequences, about 16% of them singletons. This record belongs to a study of regulatory T cells in long-lasting Graves disease. Study findings and constraints: With 2,500 to 3,500 shared public clonotypes, persistent patients exceeded new patients, who shared over 850.

CDR1 is LGHDT, CDR2 YNNKEL, per germline (reference sequence). The length of the CDR3 is 17 residues. V was clipped by 5 bases and J by 0 bases; unmatched bases: 12. Another study also made use of these data, one on T cells in Graves' hyperthyroidism and ophthalmopathy.

The input for sequencing was peripheral blood mononuclear cells (PBMCs), taken at new diagnosis, from a patient treated with antithyroid drugs. The TCR originated in a woman aged 18 to 35 with Graves disease. The chain is built from TRBV3-1 and TRBJ2-7; 8 nucleotides line up with TRBD2. The CDR3 spells CASSETNGGVSSYEQYF. The CDR3, as DNA: TGTGCCAGCAGCGAGACTAACGGGGGGGTCAGCTCCTACGAGCAGTACTTC.